These 9 T cell receptor beta chains originate from one sample sequenced in a study of blood T cell repertoires in COVID-19. Sequenced by immunoSEQ multiplex PCR; TCRdb stores in-frame clones only, minus some. The sample lists about 42,000 clones, roughly nine tenths occurring once. Sequenced sample: peripheral blood. The receptor source for this set is a human donor in a cohort sampled during active COVID-19.

V gene TRBV5-4 combines with J gene TRBJ2-1; TRBD1 agrees at 9 bases. CDR1 SGHNT and CDR2 YYREEE come from the germline V gene (reference sequence). Losses at the gene ends were 5 bases for V and 10 bases for J; bases not matched to a gene: 16. The CDR3 totals 16 residues. In DNA, the CDR3 is TGTGCCAGCAGTCCCGCCGGGACAGGGATTCTGCCCGAGCAGTTCTTC. This gives the protein CASSPAGTGILPEQFF.

Only one count was recorded for this clone. V and J are TRBV7-8 and TRBJ1-1; no reliable D call. CDR1 is SGHVS and CDR2 is FQNEAQ in the germline V gene. V gave up 0 bases and J gave up 1 base, with 12 bases separating them. This CDR3 is built from 16 residues. The CDR3 DNA sequence: TGTGCCAGCAGCTTAGCGGGGAGGGTAAGGAACACTGAAGCTTTCTTT. Protein: CASSLAGRVRNTEAFF. Using reference TRBV7-8 and TRBJ1-1 for the parts outside the CDR3, the full variable domain is GAGVSQSPRYKVAKRGQDVALRCDPISGHVSLFWYQQALGQGPEFLTYFQNEAQLDKSGLPSDRFFAERPEGSVSTLKIQRTQQEDSAVYLCASSLAGRVRNTEAFFGQGTRLTVV.

J is TRBJ2-7 and V is TRBV5-5; 9 bases match TRBD2. This CDR3 has 17 amino acids. Germline values: CDR1 SGHKS, CDR2 YYEKEE (reference sequence). Trimming removed 4 bases from V and 1 base from J; junction bases left unmatched: 12. The CDR3 nucleotides are TGTGCCAGCAGCCGATGGGCTAGCGGGGCCTATTCCTACGAGCAGTACTTC. Its translation is CASSRWASGAYSYEQYF.

As DNA, the CDR3 is TGTGCCAGCAGCCCTGGACAGGGGTACGAGCAGTACTTC. Residues: CASSPGQGYEQYF. The gene calls are TRBV7-2 and TRBJ2-7, with 9 bases that match TRBD1. Looked up from germline, CDR1 is SGHTA and CDR2 is FQGNSA. V was clipped by 5 bases and J by 4 bases; unmatched bases: 3. CDR3 length: 13 residues.

The CDR3 here is CASSAGGSSSGNTIYF. The CDR3 DNA is TGTGCCAGCAGCGCCGGAGGGTCAAGCTCTGGAAACACCATATATTTT. The V call is TRBV9, the J call TRBJ1-3; D uncertain. The V end was cut by 3 bases, the J end by 0 bases, with 13 bases between. The CDR3 has 16 residues. Germline CDR1 SGDLS, CDR2 YYNGEE. Drawing the rest from reference TRBV9 and TRBJ1-3, the complete variable domain is DSGVTQTPKHLITATGQRVTLRCSPRSGDLSVYWYQQSLDQGLQFLIQYYNGEERAKGNILERFSAQQFPDLHSELNLSSLELGDSALYFCASSAGGSSSGNTIYFGEGSWLTVV.

The rearrangement joins TRBV10-2 to TRBJ1-1; 9 bases map to TRBD1. CDR3 length: 14 amino acids. CDR1 WSHSY and CDR2 SAAADI come from the germline V gene. The V segment lost 3 bases and the J segment 4 bases; nucleotides outside the gene matches: 3. CDR3 in amino acids: CASSEQGAVTEAFF. In nucleotides, the CDR3 is TGCGCCAGCAGTGAACAGGGGGCTGTCACTGAAGCTTTCTTT.

This clone is a singleton in its sample. This chain links TRBV6-1 with TRBJ1-5; no firm D call. Trimming cost V 2 bases and J 0 bases, with 14 bases left between them. CDR3 length equals 17 residues. The germline V gene has CDR1 MNHNS and CDR2 SASEGT. The CDR3 nucleotides are TGTGCCAGCAGTGAAAAAAGACAAAAGTATAGCAATCAGCCCCAGCATTTT. Translated: CASSEKRQKYSNQPQHF.

As regards this clone: The sample carries other DNA sequences with the same CDR3. The chain combines TRBV7-2 with TRBJ2-7, with 8 bases matching TRBD2. J lost 0 bases, V lost 2 bases, and 3 bases had no gene match. Looked up from germline, CDR1 is SGHTA and CDR2 is FQGNSA. The length of the CDR3 is 15 residues. The chain's CDR3 is CASSLSGGSSYEQYF. In DNA form, the CDR3 reads TGTGCCAGCAGCTTAAGCGGGGGTAGCTCCTACGAGCAGTACTTC.

The chain is built from TRBV14 and TRBJ1-6; D may be TRBD1 (6 bases). The CDR3 length is 15 residues. The V gene's germline CDR1 is SGHDN and CDR2 FVKESK. The germline V and J ends were trimmed by 4 bases and 6 bases, with 13 bases remaining between them. The CDR3 loop is CASSPSTGSNSPLHF. The DNA of the CDR3 is TGTGCCAGCAGCCCTTCTACAGGGAGTAATTCACCCCTCCACTTT.